The entry below gives a single TCR beta chain sequence along with its context. Its antigen is not yet known. No base qualities exist here, and no much larger clone lies one base off it. The cohort consisted of 666 healthy bone marrow donors. At the time of sampling, all cohort members were nominally healthy, though unrecorded immune exposures were likely present. The donor was CMV seropositive and was included in the group of 300 or so seropositive cohort members. A peripheral blood sample was collected from each donor, and TCR beta sequencing was performed on peripheral blood mononuclear cells. Genomic DNA extraction from the blood cell samples was performed with the Qiagen DNeasy Blood Extraction Kit. The receptor library was made with the immunoSEQ multiplex PCR assay. The multiplex PCR relied on a mix of 60 forward primers for TCR Vbeta segments and 13 reverse primers for TCR Jbeta segments. A multiplex PCR assay on genomic DNA amplified the CDR3 region of rearranged TCR beta genes. The amplified TCR beta libraries were sequenced on the Illumina HiSeq System as 87-base-pair reads. Under the source paper's analysis protocol: In a later analysis, around 80 million unique TCR beta chains were counted across the approximately 620 repertoires, and some 10 million of these chains were shared by at least two donors. Raw reads were error-corrected and collapsed into unique sequences by a nearest-neighbor algorithm in which closely related sequences were merged to remove PCR and sequencing errors. V, D and J gene segments were assigned by aligning CDR3 sequences to IMGT reference sequences. For a sequence to be retained, a match of at least six nucleotides was required to both a V gene segment and a J gene segment. Rearrangements were called productive when the CDR3 lacked stop codons and stayed in frame with V and J; all others were non-productive. Following IMGT convention, CDR3 was defined as the stretch from the second conserved V-encoded cysteine up to the conserved J-encoded phenylalanine. The earlier analysis of 500 to 650 of the donors excluded any sequence lacking an unambiguous match to a single V gene segment. In an earlier analysis of several hundred of the donors, V segments were called functional above 56.7% productive rearrangements and were called segregating when the between-donor standard deviation exceeded 5%. To diagnose cytomegalovirus status from the catalog of TCR beta chain sequences, a statistical classification framework was built. In a later analysis, V and J genes were assigned by comparing TCR nucleotide sequences against IMGT/GENE-DB human TR gene sequences. Using the TCRdist pipeline, a later analysis assigned CDR3 sequences along with most-parsimonious VDJ recombination scenarios. In a later analysis, every TCR beta chain was defined by the combination of its CDR3 amino acid sequence and its V-gene family, and reads without a unique V-gene family were dropped. To address suspected cross-contamination and a sequencing artifact, a later analysis removed approximately 590 highly shared, low-generation-probability nucleotide sequences. A later analysis calculated a clonal expansion index for each public chain from normalized within-repertoire ranks of inferred template counts. A later analysis computed generation probabilities with a VDJ recombination model fitted to out-of-frame rearrangements, and checked the results against IGoR. Hypergeometric tests were used in a later analysis to score TCR-TCR, TCR-HLA and TCR-CMV co-occurrence, with a repertoire-size bias correction applied to the TCR pairs. To estimate false discovery rates, a later analysis permuted the HLA or CMV assignments 20 times. In a later analysis, co-occurring TCRs were grouped using DBSCAN, with TCRdist sequence similarity added in when clustering inside HLA-allele-positive subsets. Co-occurrence clustering excluded repertoires with fewer than 30,000 or more than 120,000 public chains, plus five with anomalous nucleotide sharing. TCRdb's version of the immuneACCESS table is confined to in-frame rearrangements and falls short of the full clone set. An unresolved V gene accounts for under half of the shortfall where checked; the remainder is of unknown origin. V, J and clone size derive from that table, while D and trimming were established from the DNA sequence. The sample contains about 61,000 clones, around 90% of them found a single time. Jointly, the top ten make up about 1.6% of the sample.

The data are from a study of cytomegalovirus exposure and HLA in healthy donors (dated by TCRdb to about 2017). About the full investigation: According to an earlier analysis of a few hundred of the donors, about 180 million T cells yielded roughly 110 million unique TCR beta sequences and around 280 Gb of sequence data. Of the approximately 400 genotyped donors, more than 75% were placed in the genetic ancestry cluster associated with self-reported Caucasian donors. In the later analysis, no new phenotypic data were used to find candidate immune exposures; instead, reliance was placed on TCR beta sequences and their occurrence across donors. An earlier analysis of nearly 600 of the donors applied high-throughput TCR beta sequencing to assess whether each TCR beta V gene segment acted as functional or pseudogenic. Every repertoire in the discovery cohort had been generated on one and the same sequencing platform. The number of donors typed differed by locus, with 629-630 for A, B, C, DRB1 and DQB1, 522 for DQA1, approximately 580 for DPA1, and some 450 for DPB1. Because of strong linkage in the cohort, a few DR-DQ haplotypes were treated as single units for association and clustering. An early release covering about 600 HLA-typed donors comprised approximately 300 gigabases of sequencing data and approximately 85 million unique TCR sequences. Besides the first cohort of around 700 subjects, a separate validation cohort made up of some 110 different subjects was used. To predict cytomegalovirus infection status, the study combined high-throughput TCR immunosequencing, statistical association of individual TCRs with disease status, and machine learning. The study used immunosequencing to profile the T cell repertoires of around 600 subjects and linked those repertoires to cytomegalovirus serostatus. The aim of the study was to test whether cataloging public T cell receptors could identify signatures of past pathogen exposure. Donor age, sex, ethnicity and CMV serostatus were compiled together with the repertoire data. A later genetic analysis took genome-wide SNP genotypes for about three fifths of the 666 donors and used that subset as a discovery cohort. In a later analysis, previously published TCR beta repertoires from 666 donors were re-analyzed and high-resolution HLA genotyping was added so that TCR occurrence patterns could be studied. HLA typing covered class I and class II loci at four-digit resolution. On average, around 230,000 unique TCR beta nucleotide sequences were sequenced per donor among roughly 430 genotyped donors of the cohort, with approximately 18% of those sequences being non-productive.

CDR1 and CDR2 are read off the germline V gene as SGHTA and FQGTGA. V drops 2 bases and J drops 3 bases, leaving 7 bases in between. From its cysteine to its phenylalanine, the CDR3 spans 13 amino acids. Kept here is only the CDR3 DNA, which spans 39 bases and is read in frame from base 1. Summary of the overall study and its limitations: In vitro tests confirmed that a few of the cytomegalovirus-associated TCR beta chains recognize cytomegalovirus antigens. An association between a missense DCLRE1C variant and V-gene and J-gene trimming of TCR beta chains was found in a later genetic analysis and replicated in an independent cohort. In a later analysis, HLA-associated TCR beta chains showed more clonal expansion and lower generation probabilities than non-associated chains that were equally common. Because HLA typing was unavailable for some donors at each locus, only the typed subset was used in association tests. Presence/absence analyses assumed roughly uniform sequencing depth across donors, an assumption that may not hold. A cluster of highly shared sequence variants was judged likely to represent a technical artifact of the sequencing pipeline. Immune exposure information for the cohort was limited to CMV serostatus. An earlier analysis of around 540 of the donors showed that most TCR beta V segments appeared in productive rearrangements either about 87% or about 30% of the time, which broadly matched IMGT annotations. This cohort had only TCR beta chains sequenced, and the lack of alpha or paired-chain data limited which features could be detected. The classifier was reported to diagnose cytomegalovirus status with high specificity and sensitivity in both the original cohort and the validation cohort. Correlated functional status among segregating V segments might reflect linkage disequilibrium, but an unknown experimental factor could not be ruled out. Strong co-occurrence of HLA alleles, especially DR and DQ, made assigning TCR associations to individual alleles difficult. According to the authors, the approach could potentially be generalized to other disease states and immunological phenotypes. A further reported finding was that TCR beta sequences accurately predicted the HLA-A and HLA-B alleles for most subjects in the first cohort. A later analysis associated about 18,000 TCR beta sequences with specific HLA alleles at a false discovery rate of 0.05. A later analysis found that TCR association rates varied across HLA loci, with DRB1 alleles showing the most associated TCRs and HLA-C alleles the fewest. In the study, approximately 160 TCR beta chains were listed as associated with cytomegalovirus. The earlier analysis of some 540 of the donors excluded about 16 rarely observed V segments, including chromosome 9 orphons, because counts were too low. According to a later analysis, parvovirus B19, influenza, CMV and Epstein-Barr virus appeared linked to several top co-occurrence clusters. Most TCR sequences were seen in very few donors, while some public TCRs were found in many individuals. Most CMV-associated TCR beta chains appeared to be HLA-restricted in a later analysis, and the HLA associations seemed to be driven largely by CMV exposure. The 87-base-pair reads could not distinguish some IMGT-functional V segments, including TRBV6-2 and TRBV6-3, so those segments were excluded. In a later genetic analysis, fewer N-insertions in productive TCRs were reported among donors in an Asian-associated ancestry cluster than the roughly 710-donor mean.

Source material: PBMCs. The clonotype comes from a man aged 25 to 40 in good health and CMV-seropositive. The V gene is TRBV7-3 and the J gene is TRBJ1-1; the D gene is perhaps TRBD1, from 5 matching bases. Read as DNA, the sequence is TGTGCCAGCAGCTTACGGGGGGACACTGAAGCTTTCTTT. Translated, this gives CASSLRGDTEAFF.